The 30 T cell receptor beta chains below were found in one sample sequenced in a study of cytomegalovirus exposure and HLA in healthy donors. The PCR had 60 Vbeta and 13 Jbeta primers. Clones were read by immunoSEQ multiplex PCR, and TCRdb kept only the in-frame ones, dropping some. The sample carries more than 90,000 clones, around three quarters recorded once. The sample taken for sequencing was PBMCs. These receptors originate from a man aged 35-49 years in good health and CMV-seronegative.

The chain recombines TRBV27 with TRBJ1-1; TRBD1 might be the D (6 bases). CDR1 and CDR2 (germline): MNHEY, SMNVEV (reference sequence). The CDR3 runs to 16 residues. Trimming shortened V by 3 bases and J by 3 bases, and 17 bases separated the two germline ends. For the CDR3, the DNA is TGTGCCAGCAGTTTCTGGGGGCAGAGGTTGGACACTGAAGCTTTCTTT. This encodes CASSFWGQRLDTEAFF.

CDR3 nucleotides: TGTGCCACCAGCCGTATGCGTGAGCAGTTCTTC. Translating it yields CATSRMREQFF. The chain couples TRBV15 to TRBJ2-1, with D uncertain. CDR3 size: 11 residues. Germline V CDR1 and CDR2: LNHNV, YYDKDF (reference sequence). V lost 5 bases and J lost 9, with 8 bases in between. Based on the CDR3 plus reference TRBV15 and TRBJ2-1, the full variable domain is DAMVIQNPRYQVTQFGKPVTLSCSQTLNHNVMYWYQQKSSQAPKLLFHYYDKDFNNEADTPDNFQSRRPNTSFCFLDIRSPGLGDTAMYLCATSRMREQFFGPGTRLTVL.

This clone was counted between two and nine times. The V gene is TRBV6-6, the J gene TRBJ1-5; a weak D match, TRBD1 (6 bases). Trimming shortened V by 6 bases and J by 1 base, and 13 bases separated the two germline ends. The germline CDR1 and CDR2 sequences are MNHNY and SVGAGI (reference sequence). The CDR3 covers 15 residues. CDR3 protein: CASSPQGWSNQPQHF. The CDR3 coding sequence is TGTGCCAGCAGCCCACAGGGTTGGAGCAATCAGCCCCAGCATTTT.

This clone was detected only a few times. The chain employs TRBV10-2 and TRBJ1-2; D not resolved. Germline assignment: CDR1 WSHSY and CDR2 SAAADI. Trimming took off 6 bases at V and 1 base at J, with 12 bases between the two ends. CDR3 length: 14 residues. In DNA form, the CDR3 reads TGCGCCAGCAGGCCGGGCGGGGTTAACTATGGCTACACCTTC. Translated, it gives CASRPGGVNYGYTF.

The DNA of the CDR3 is TGCGCCAGCAGCCCGGGCGGGGGGAAAGAGACCCAGTACTTC. Protein sequence: CASSPGGGKETQYF. This chain joins TRBV5-1 and TRBJ2-5; 8 bases are shared with TRBD2. The J segment lost 3 bases and the V segment lost 4 bases, leaving 5 bases of the junction unmatched. Germline V CDR1 and CDR2: SGHRS, YFSETQ. The CDR3 runs to 14 residues.

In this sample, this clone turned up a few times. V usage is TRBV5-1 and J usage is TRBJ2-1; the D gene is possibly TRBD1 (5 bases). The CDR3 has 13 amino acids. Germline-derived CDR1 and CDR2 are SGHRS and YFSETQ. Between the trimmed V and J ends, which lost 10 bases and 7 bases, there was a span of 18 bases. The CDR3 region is CAGSLGHGNEQFF. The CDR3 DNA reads TGCGCCGGATCATTAGGACACGGTAATGAGCAGTTCTTC.

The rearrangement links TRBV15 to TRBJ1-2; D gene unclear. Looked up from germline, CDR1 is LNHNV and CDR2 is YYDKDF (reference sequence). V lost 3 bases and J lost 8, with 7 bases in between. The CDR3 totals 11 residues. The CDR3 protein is CATSRGSGYTF. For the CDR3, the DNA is TGTGCCACCAGCAGGGGCTCCGGCTACACCTTC.

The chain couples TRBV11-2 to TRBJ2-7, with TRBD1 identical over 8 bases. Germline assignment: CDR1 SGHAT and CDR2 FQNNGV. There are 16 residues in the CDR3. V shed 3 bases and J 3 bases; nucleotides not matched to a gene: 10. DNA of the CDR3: TGTGCCAGCAGCTTCGGCCCGGGACAGGCAAACTACGAGCAGTACTTC. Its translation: CASSFGPGQANYEQYF.

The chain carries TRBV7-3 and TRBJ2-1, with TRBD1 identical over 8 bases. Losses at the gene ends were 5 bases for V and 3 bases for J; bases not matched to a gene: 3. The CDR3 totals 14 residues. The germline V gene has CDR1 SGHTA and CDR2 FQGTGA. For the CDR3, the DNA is TGTGCCAGCAGCCGACAGGGGAACTACAATGAGCAGTTCTTC. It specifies CASSRQGNYNEQFF.

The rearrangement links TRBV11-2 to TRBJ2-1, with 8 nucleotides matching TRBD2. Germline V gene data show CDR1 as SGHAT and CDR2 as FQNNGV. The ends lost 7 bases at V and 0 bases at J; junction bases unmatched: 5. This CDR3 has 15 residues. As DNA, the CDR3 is TGTGCCAGCACCTCCGGGACTAGCTCCTACAATGAGCAGTTCTTC. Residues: CASTSGTSSYNEQFF.

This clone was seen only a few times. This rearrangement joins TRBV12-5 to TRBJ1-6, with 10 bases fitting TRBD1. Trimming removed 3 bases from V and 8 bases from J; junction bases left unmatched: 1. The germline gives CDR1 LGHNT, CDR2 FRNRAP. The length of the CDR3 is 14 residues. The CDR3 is CASGFGTGDSPLHF. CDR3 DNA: TGTGCTAGTGGTTTTGGGACAGGGGATTCACCCCTCCACTTT.

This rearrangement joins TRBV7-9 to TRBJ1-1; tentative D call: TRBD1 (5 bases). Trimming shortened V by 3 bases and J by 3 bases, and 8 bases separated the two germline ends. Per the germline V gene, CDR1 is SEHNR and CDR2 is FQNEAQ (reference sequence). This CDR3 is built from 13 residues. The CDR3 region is CASSLGGDTEAFF. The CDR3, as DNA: TGTGCCAGCAGCTTGGGGGGGGACACTGAAGCTTTCTTT.

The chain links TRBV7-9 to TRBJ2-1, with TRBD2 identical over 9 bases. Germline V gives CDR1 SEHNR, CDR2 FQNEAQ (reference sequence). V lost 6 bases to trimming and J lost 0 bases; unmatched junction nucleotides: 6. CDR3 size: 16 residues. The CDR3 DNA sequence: TGTGCCAGCAGACAGCTTAGCGGGAGCTCCTACAATGAGCAGTTCTTC. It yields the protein CASRQLSGSSYNEQFF.

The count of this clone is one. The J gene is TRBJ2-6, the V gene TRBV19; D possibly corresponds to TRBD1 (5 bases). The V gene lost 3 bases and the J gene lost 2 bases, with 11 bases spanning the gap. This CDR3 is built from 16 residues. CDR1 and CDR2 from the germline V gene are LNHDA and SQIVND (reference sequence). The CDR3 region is CASSIGSRAGANVLTF. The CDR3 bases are TGTGCCAGTAGTATCGGCAGCAGGGCTGGGGCCAACGTCCTGACTTTC.

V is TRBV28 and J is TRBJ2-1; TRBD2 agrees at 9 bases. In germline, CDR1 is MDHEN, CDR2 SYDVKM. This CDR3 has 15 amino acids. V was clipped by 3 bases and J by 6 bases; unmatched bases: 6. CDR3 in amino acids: CASSLAGGPVNEQFF. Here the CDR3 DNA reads TGTGCCAGCAGTTTGGCGGGGGGGCCGGTCAATGAGCAGTTCTTC.

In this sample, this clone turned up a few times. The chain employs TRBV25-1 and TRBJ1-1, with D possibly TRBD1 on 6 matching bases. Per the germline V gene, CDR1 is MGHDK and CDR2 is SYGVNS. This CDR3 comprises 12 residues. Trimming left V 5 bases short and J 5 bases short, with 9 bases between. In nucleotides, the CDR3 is TGTGCCAGCAGTCCAAGGGGGACTGAAGCTTTCTTT. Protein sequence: CASSPRGTEAFF.

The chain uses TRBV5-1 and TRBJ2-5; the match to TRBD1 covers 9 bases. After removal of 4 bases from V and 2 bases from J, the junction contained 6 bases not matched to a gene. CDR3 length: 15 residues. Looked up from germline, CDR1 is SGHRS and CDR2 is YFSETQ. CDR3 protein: CASSRTGAYQETQYF. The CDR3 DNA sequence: TGCGCCAGCAGCCGGACAGGGGCGTATCAAGAGACCCAGTACTTC.

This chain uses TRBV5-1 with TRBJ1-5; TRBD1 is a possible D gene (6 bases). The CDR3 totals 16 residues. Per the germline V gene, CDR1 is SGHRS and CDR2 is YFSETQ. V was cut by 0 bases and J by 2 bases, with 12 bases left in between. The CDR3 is CASSLEGRGGNQPQHF. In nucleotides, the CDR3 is TGCGCCAGCAGCTTGGAGGGCAGGGGAGGCAATCAGCCCCAGCATTTT.

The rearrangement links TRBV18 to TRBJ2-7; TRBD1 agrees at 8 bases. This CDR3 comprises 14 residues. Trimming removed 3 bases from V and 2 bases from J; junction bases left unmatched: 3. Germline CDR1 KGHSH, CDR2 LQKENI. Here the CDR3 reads CASSPMTGAYEQYF. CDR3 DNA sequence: TGTGCCAGCTCACCGATGACAGGGGCCTACGAGCAGTACTTC. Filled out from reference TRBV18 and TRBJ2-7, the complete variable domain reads NAGVMQNPRHLVRRRGQEARLRCSPMKGHSHVYWYRQLPEEGLKFMVYLQKENIIDESGMPKERFSAEFPKEGPSILRIQQVVRGDSAAYFCASSPMTGAYEQYFGPGTRLTVT.

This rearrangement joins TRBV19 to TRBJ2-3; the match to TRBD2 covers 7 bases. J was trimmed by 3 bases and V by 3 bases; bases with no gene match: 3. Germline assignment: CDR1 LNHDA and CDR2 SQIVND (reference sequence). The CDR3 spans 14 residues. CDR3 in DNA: TGTGCCAGTAGTATGGGAGGGGTGACAGATACGCAGTATTTT. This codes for CASSMGGVTDTQYF.

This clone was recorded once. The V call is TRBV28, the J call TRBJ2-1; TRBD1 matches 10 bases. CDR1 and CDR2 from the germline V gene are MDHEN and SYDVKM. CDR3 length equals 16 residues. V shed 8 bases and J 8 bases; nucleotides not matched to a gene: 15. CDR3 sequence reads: CASPAVDDRGRDEQFF. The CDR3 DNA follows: TGTGCCAGCCCGGCGGTCGATGACAGGGGGCGCGATGAGCAGTTCTTC. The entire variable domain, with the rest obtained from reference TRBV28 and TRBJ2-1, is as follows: DVKVTQSSRYLVKRTGEKVFLECVQDMDHENMFWYRQDPGLGLRLIYFSYDVKMKEKGDIPEGYSVSREKKERFSLILESASTNQTSMYLCASPAVDDRGRDEQFFGPGTRLTVL.

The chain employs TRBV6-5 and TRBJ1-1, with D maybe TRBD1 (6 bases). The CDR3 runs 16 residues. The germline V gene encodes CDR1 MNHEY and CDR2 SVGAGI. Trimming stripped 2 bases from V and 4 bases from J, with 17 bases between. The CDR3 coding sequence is TGTGCCAGCAGTTACAGGGGGATAAGGATGAGCACTGAAGCTTTCTTT. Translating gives CASSYRGIRMSTEAFF.

The CDR3, as DNA: TGTGCCAGCAGCTTAGAGGCAGCTAGCTCCTACGAGCAGTACTTC. Its translation is CASSLEAASSYEQYF. The chain uses TRBV11-2 and TRBJ2-7; D not resolved. Germline loops: CDR1 SGHAT, CDR2 FQNNGV. The CDR3 consists of 15 residues. V was shortened by 0 bases and J by 0 bases, with 9 bases between the two germline ends.

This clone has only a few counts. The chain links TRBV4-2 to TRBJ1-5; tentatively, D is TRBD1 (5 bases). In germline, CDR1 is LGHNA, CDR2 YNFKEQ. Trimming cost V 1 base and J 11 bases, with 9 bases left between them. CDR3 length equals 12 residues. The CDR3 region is CASSQVGGAQHF. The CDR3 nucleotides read TGTGCCAGCAGCCAAGTCGGGGGAGCCCAGCATTTT.

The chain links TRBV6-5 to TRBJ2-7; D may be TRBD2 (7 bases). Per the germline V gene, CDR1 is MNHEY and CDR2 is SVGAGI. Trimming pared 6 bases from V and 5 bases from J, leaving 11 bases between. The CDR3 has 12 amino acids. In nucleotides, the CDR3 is TGTGCCAGCAGGGGGGCGGGAGACGAGCAGTACTTC. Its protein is CASRGAGDEQYF.

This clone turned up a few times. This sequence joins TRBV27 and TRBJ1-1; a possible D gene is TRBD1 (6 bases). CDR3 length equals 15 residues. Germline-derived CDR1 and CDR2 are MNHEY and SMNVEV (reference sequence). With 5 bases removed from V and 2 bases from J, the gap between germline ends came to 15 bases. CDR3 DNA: TGTGCCAGCAGTGCCACGGCGACAGGTAACACTGAAGCTTTCTTT. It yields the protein CASSATATGNTEAFF.

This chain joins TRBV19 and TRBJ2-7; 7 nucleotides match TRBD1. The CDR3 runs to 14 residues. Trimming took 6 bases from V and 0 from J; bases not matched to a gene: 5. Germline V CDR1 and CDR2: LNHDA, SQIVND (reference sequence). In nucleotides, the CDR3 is TGTGCCAGTAGGGAGACAGGGAACTCCTACGAGCAGTACTTC. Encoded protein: CASRETGNSYEQYF.

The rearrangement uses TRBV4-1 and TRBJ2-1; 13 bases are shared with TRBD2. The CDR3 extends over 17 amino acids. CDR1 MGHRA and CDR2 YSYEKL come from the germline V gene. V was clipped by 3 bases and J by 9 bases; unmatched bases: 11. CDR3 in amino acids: CASSHQTSGGAYGEQFF. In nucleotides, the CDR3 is TGCGCCAGCAGCCACCAAACTAGCGGGGGGGCGTATGGTGAGCAGTTCTTC.

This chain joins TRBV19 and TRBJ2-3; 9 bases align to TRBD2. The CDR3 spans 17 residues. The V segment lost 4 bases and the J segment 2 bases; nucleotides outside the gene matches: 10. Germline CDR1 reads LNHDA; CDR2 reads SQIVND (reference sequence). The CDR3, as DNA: TGTGCCAGTAGTAGCCCCGAGGAGCGGGGGGTCACAGATACGCAGTATTTT. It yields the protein CASSSPEERGVTDTQYF.

The CDR3 region is CASSPWTGANTEAFF. The DNA of the CDR3 is TGTGCCAGCAGCCCCTGGACAGGCGCTAACACTGAAGCTTTCTTT. The chain is built from TRBV11-2 and TRBJ1-1, with 7 bases matching TRBD1. V lost 5 bases and J lost 2; bases outside the gene matches: 8. Germline V gene lookup returns CDR1 SGHAT and CDR2 FQNNGV. This CDR3 is 15 amino acids long.